The 17 T cell receptor beta chains below come from one sample, sequenced in a study of T cell responses to AZD1222 COVID-19 vaccine. Here immunoSEQ multiplex PCR was the method, and the copy in TCRdb shows in-frame clones only, minus some. The table has 110,000 to 150,000 clones, 93% seen once. The input for sequencing was peripheral blood, taken on day 0 of AZD1222 vaccination. The source of these receptors is an adult in good health.

The chain carries TRBV5-1 and TRBJ1-1; possible D gene TRBD1, 5 bases. The germline V gene has CDR1 SGHRS and CDR2 YFSETQ. Trimming took off 3 bases at V and 1 base at J, with 10 bases between the two ends. The CDR3 is 14 amino acids. CDR3 nucleotide sequence: TGCGCCAGCAGCTCCCGAGGGGAGAACACTGAAGCTTTCTTT. Translating it yields CASSSRGENTEAFF.

This chain connects TRBV19 to TRBJ1-1, with 10 nucleotides matching TRBD1. Germline V gene data show CDR1 as LNHDA and CDR2 as SQIVND (reference sequence). The ends lost 4 bases at V and 4 bases at J; junction bases unmatched: 9. The CDR3 has 16 residues. The CDR3 loop is CASSNRQGAGGTEAFF. For the CDR3, the DNA is TGTGCCAGTAGTAACCGACAGGGGGCAGGGGGCACTGAAGCTTTCTTT.

The chain recombines TRBV7-9 with TRBJ2-7; TRBD2 might be the D (5 bases). Trimming cost V 5 bases and J 5 bases, with 19 bases left between them. CDR3 length equals 15 residues. The V gene's germline CDR1 is SEHNR and CDR2 FQNEAQ (reference sequence). The CDR3 nucleotides are TGTGCCAGCAGCCCTCCTCGGTCTCGAGGGCACGAGCAGTACTTC. This translates into CASSPPRSRGHEQYF.

This chain joins TRBV6-5 and TRBJ1-2, with 7 bases fitting TRBD1. The length of the CDR3 is 14 residues. V trimming: 5 bases; J trimming: 4 bases; junction bases outside the gene matches: 7. Germline CDR1 and CDR2: MNHEY and SVGAGI. CDR3 amino acids: CASSPGTATYGYTF. The CDR3 DNA sequence: TGTGCCAGCAGTCCCGGGACAGCCACCTATGGCTACACCTTC.

The J gene is TRBJ1-5, the V gene TRBV28; D ambiguous. V dropped 5 bases and J dropped 11 bases, with 13 bases sitting between them. The CDR3 is made up of 12 amino acids. The V gene's germline CDR1 is MDHEN and CDR2 SYDVKM. DNA of the CDR3: TGTGCCAGCAGTCCCCCAGGATTAGCCCAGCATTTT. Encoded protein: CASSPPGLAQHF.

This rearrangement joins TRBV29-1 to TRBJ1-2; D ambiguous. With 3 bases removed from V and 4 bases from J, the gap between germline ends came to 9 bases. CDR1 and CDR2 from the germline V gene are SQVTM and ANQGSEA. There are 12 residues in the CDR3. The DNA of the CDR3 is TGCAGCGTTGAGCGGTCACTCTATGGCTACACCTTC. Amino acids: CSVERSLYGYTF.

This rearrangement joins TRBV7-9 to TRBJ1-1; 9 bases agree with TRBD1. Germline V gene data show CDR1 as SEHNR and CDR2 as FQNEAQ (reference sequence). Losses at the gene ends were 5 bases for V and 5 bases for J; bases not matched to a gene: 6. The CDR3 sequence is 14 residues long. CDR3 sequence reads: CASSPGQGTTEAFF. CDR3 coding DNA: TGTGCCAGCAGCCCAGGACAGGGGACAACTGAAGCTTTCTTT.

The chain couples TRBV7-9 to TRBJ2-3, with D hard to call. Germline CDR1 and CDR2: SEHNR and FQNEAQ (reference sequence). V was clipped by 1 base and J by 3 bases, with 5 bases between them. The CDR3 length is 13 residues. DNA of the CDR3: TGTGCCAGCAGCTTAGGGATAACAGATACGCAGTATTTT. It encodes CASSLGITDTQYF.

This sequence joins TRBV7-2 and TRBJ2-6; tentatively, D is TRBD2 (7 bases). CDR1 and CDR2 (germline): SGHTA, FQGNSA. V was pared by 0 bases and J by 2 bases, with 8 bases between. CDR3 length: 16 residues. CDR3 DNA sequence: TGTGCCAGCAGCTTAGCGGGGGGGCCTGGGGCCAACGTCCTGACTTTC. It specifies CASSLAGGPGANVLTF. The entire variable domain, with the rest obtained from reference TRBV7-2 and TRBJ2-6, is as follows: GAGVSQSPSNKVTEKGKDVELRCDPISGHTALYWYRQSLGQGLEFLIYFQGNSAPDKSGLPSDRFSAERTGGSVSTLTIQRTQQEDSAVYLCASSLAGGPGANVLTFGAGSRLTVL.

A word on this clone: This specimen includes other DNA sequences encoding the same CDR3. The chain uses TRBV2 and TRBJ1-1; D is uncertain. Per germline, CDR1 SNHLY and CDR2 FYNNEI. V was shortened by 5 bases and J by 2 bases, with 6 bases between the two germline ends. The CDR3 length is 12 residues. CDR3 region: CASSTGNTEAFF. CDR3 sequence (DNA): TGTGCCAGCAGTACGGGAAACACTGAAGCTTTCTTT.

V usage is TRBV4-3 and J usage is TRBJ2-1; 16 bases are a match to TRBD2. The CDR3 sequence is 18 residues long. Germline-derived CDR1 and CDR2 are LGHNA and YSLEER. V was pared by 0 bases and J by 4 bases, with 3 bases of the junction left unmatched. In DNA, the CDR3 is TGCGCCAGCAGCCAAGAGGGACTAGCGGGGGGGTTTTACAATGAGCAGTTCTTC. It codes for CASSQEGLAGGFYNEQFF.

The J gene is TRBJ1-4, the V gene TRBV7-8; the D is unclear. Germline V CDR1 and CDR2: SGHVS, FQNEAQ. This CDR3 region has 16 residues. With 1 base removed from V and 0 bases from J, the gap between germline ends came to 9 bases. CDR3 coding DNA: TGTGCCAGCAGCTTAGTTGCGGTTGCAACTAATGAAAAACTGTTTTTT. It specifies CASSLVAVATNEKLFF. Supplemented by reference TRBV7-8 and TRBJ1-4, the full variable domain reads GAGVSQSPRYKVAKRGQDVALRCDPISGHVSLFWYQQALGQGPEFLTYFQNEAQLDKSGLPSDRFFAERPEGSVSTLKIQRTQQEDSAVYLCASSLVAVATNEKLFFGSGTQLSVL.

The rearrangement links TRBV19 to TRBJ1-1; D is perhaps TRBD1 (5 bases). The V end lost 4 bases, the J end lost 1 base, and 13 bases lay between the germline ends. CDR1 is LNHDA, CDR2 SQIVND, per germline (reference sequence). The CDR3 consists of 15 residues. The CDR3 loop reads CASSTPGRRNTEAFF. CDR3 in DNA: TGTGCCAGTAGTACTCCGGGACGGAGGAACACTGAAGCTTTCTTT. The full variable domain, with the rest looked up from reference TRBV19 and TRBJ1-1, is DGGITQSPKYLFRKEGQNVTLSCEQNLNHDAMYWYRQDPGQGLRLIYYSQIVNDFQKGDIAEGYSVSREKKESFPLTVTSAQKNPTAFYLCASSTPGRRNTEAFFGQGTRLTVV.

The chain joins TRBV3-1 (or the pseudogene TRBV3-2) to TRBJ1-1; tentatively, D is TRBD1 (5 bases). V lost 1 base, J lost 5 bases, and 14 bases lay in between. The germline CDR1 and CDR2 sequences are LGHDT and YNNKEL (reference sequence). The length of the CDR3 is 15 residues. The CDR3 sequence is CASSQGNWGGTEAFF. As DNA, the CDR3 is TGTGCCAGCAGCCAAGGTAACTGGGGGGGAACTGAAGCTTTCTTT.

The V and J genes are TRBV11-2 and TRBJ2-2; D perhaps matches TRBD2 (5 bases). Germline assignment: CDR1 SGHAT and CDR2 FQNNGV. This CDR3 is built from 17 residues. V lost 1 base to trimming and J lost 5 bases, with 17 bases between them. The CDR3 protein is CASSLVRGKPGTGELFF. Written as DNA, the CDR3 is TGTGCCAGCAGCTTAGTCAGAGGCAAGCCGGGGACCGGGGAGCTGTTTTTT. Filled out from reference TRBV11-2 and TRBJ2-2, the complete variable domain reads EAGVAQSPRYKIIEKRQSVAFWCNPISGHATLYWYQQILGQGPKLLIQFQNNGVVDDSQLPKDRFSAERLKGVDSTLKIQPAKLEDSAVYLCASSLVRGKPGTGELFFGEGSRLTVL.

The V gene is TRBV5-5, the J gene TRBJ1-1; D perhaps matches TRBD1 (5 bases). The V end was cut by 5 bases, the J end by 1 base, with 21 bases between. This CDR3 has 17 amino acids. Germline V gene data show CDR1 as SGHKS and CDR2 as YYEKEE (reference sequence). The CDR3 bases are TGTGCCAGCAGTTCATATTTTCAGGGAAGGACGAACACTGAAGCTTTCTTT. Translation gives CASSSYFQGRTNTEAFF.

This chain's CDR3 is CASSCYTF. CDR3 in DNA: TGTGCCAGCAGCTGCTACACCTTC. The rearrangement joins TRBV7-3 to TRBJ1-2; D gene unclear. In germline, CDR1 is SGHTA, CDR2 FQGTGA. V shed 4 bases and J shed 9 bases, with 0 bases lying between them. The CDR3 has 8 residues.